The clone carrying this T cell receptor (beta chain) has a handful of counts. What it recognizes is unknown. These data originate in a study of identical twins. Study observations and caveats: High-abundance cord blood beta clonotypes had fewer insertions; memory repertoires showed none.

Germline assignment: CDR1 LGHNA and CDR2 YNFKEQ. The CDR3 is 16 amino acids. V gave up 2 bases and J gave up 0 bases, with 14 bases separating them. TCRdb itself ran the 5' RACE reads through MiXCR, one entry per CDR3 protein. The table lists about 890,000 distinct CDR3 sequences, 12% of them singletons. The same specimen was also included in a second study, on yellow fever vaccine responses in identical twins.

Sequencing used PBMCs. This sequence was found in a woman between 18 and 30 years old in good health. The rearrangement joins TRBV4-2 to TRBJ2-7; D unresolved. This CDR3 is CASSQRTPDVSYEQYF. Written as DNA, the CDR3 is TGTGCCAGCAGCCAACGAACCCCCGACGTCTCCTACGAGCAGTACTTC.